This is a list of T cell receptor beta chains from one sample in a study of cytomegalovirus exposure and HLA in healthy donors. TCRdb's table, derived via immunoSEQ multiplex PCR, lists solely in-frame clones and lacks some. In the table there are 120,000 to 150,000 clones, about 72% of which are singletons. The material sequenced was PBMCs. Receptors originate from a middle-aged man in good health and CMV-seronegative. The conserved cysteine and the conserved F or W are not part of the CDR3 here.

j_call	v_call	cdr3_aa
TRBJ2-5	TRBV6-5	ASSLRGPQETQY
TRBJ2-6	TRBV12-5	ASGLTTLAAVSGANVLT
TRBJ1-1	TRBV9	ASSAGTYGTEAF
.	TRBV6-1	ASSERSGGPYEQY
TRBJ2-3	TRBV9	ASTIGGDREDTQY
TRBJ1-4	TRBV5-1	ASSLSRGSNEKLF
TRBJ2-3	TRBV6-6	ASSYSGGATDTQY
TRBJ1-2	TRBV28	ASSEDRGTNYGYT
TRBJ2-6	TRBV7-9	ASSLSAGAGANVLT
TRBJ1-6	TRBV2	ASSEPPGQVNSPLH
TRBJ2-7	TRBV2	ASSSGIGVEQY
TRBJ1-2	TRBV19	ASSIQGDYGYT
TRBJ1-3	TRBV13	ASSLEQGNTIY
TRBJ1-2	TRBV29-1	SAAGTQVYGYP
TRBJ2-5	TRBV28	ASSPPSGISYPKAETQY
TRBJ2-7	TRBV6-5	ASSSSRDIYEQY
TRBJ1-5	TRBV6-5	ASSYSMGGSNQPQH
TRBJ1-2	TRBV29-1	SVDGHGGGGNGYT
TRBJ2-1	TRBV6-1	ASSEVWGDEQF
TRBJ2-1	TRBV2	ASRTSGSPYNEQF
TRBJ1-1	TRBV7-7	ASSPYRGGGEAF
TRBJ2-3	TRBV2	ASSGLAGSTDTQY
TRBJ2-7	TRBV10-3	AISGGQAYEQY
TRBJ2-1	TRBV4-1	ASSRGERGHNEQF
TRBJ1-1	TRBV7-3	ASSIRGNTEAF
TRBJ2-3	TRBV10-3	AISESVSTDTQY
TRBJ2-5	TRBV7-2	ASSLLPGEGGTQY
TRBJ1-1	TRBV4-1	ASSHPGRAPCEAF
TRBJ1-4	TRBV9	ASSVGGTGREKLF
TRBJ1-2	TRBV6-4	ASRELGQGNYGYT
TRBJ1-3	TRBV19	ASSFLSSGNTIY
TRBJ2-6	TRBV7-8	ASSLGVSGANVLT
TRBJ1-2	TRBV7-8	ASSSGGYGYT
TRBJ1-2	TRBV9	ASSVDGGYYGYT
TRBJ1-1	TRBV6-5	ASKPGSENTEAF
TRBJ1-6	TRBV9	ASSPGQGWGSPLH
TRBJ1-5	TRBV6-6	ASRPGTLNQPQH
TRBJ1-2	TRBV2	ASTRDRARDSYGYT
TRBJ2-7	TRBV28	ASSSTGRGLSYEQY
TRBJ1-3	TRBV7-9	ASSGQGYPGNTIY
TRBJ2-1	TRBV9	ASSYRDRGNEQF
TRBJ1-4	TRBV11-2	ASSLASGTGVEKLF
TRBJ2-1	TRBV7-9	ASSFAGVNEQF
TRBJ2-1	TRBV30	AWSETVDEQF
TRBJ2-1	TRBV4-3	ASSQDSGRASYNEQF
TRBJ2-5	TRBV5-1	ASSSPGQQETQY
TRBJ2-2	TRBV7-9	AGAREGAYTGELF
TRBJ2-2	TRBV4-1	ASSQEIWASGSSSGTGELF
TRBJ2-2	TRBV5-1	ASSLIAGGSTGELF
TRBJ1-2	TRBV4-1	ASSPDRDYGYT
TRBJ2-2	TRBV7-6	ASSPKDSGSGAGELF
TRBJ1-4	TRBV4-3	ASSQGTSGENEKLF
TRBJ1-1	TRBV7-9	ASSLLWTGATNTEAF
TRBJ2-4	TRBV19	ASSMGTGTPGNIQY
TRBJ1-4	TRBV5-4	ASRKDTTNEKLF
TRBJ1-3	TRBV19	ASSSTVGSLSGNTIY
TRBJ2-3	TRBV28	ASTLRDRVTDTQY